Included here is one T cell receptor (beta chain) sequence, with context. The data stem from a study of ipilimumab plus nivolumab after autologous stem cell transplantation. Study details: The myeloma group: high-risk transplant-naive, or relapse within 3 years after first autologous transplant.

Sequencing used immunoSEQ multiplex PCR; TCRdb keeps in-frame clones, though not all of them. The sample includes over 35,000 clones, 80% to 95% of them seen just once. Germline V lookup: CDR1 MNHEY, CDR2 SMNVEV (reference sequence). V lost 2 bases, J lost 3 bases, and 11 bases lay in between. The length of the CDR3 is 14 residues. The clonotype was recovered from a male donor with multiple myeloma. Sequencing was performed on PBMCs, taken in a trial of ipilimumab plus nivolumab as post-transplant consolidation. J is TRBJ2-7 and V is TRBV27; D not certain. The CDR3 sequence is CASSLRALGYEQYF. CDR3 nucleotides: TGTGCCAGCAGTTTACGGGCCTTAGGCTACGAGCAGTACTTC.